The 24 T cell receptor beta chains in this list originate from one sample, sequenced in a study of cytomegalovirus exposure and HLA in healthy donors. PCR used 60 Vbeta primers and 13 Jbeta primers. TCRdb's copy holds only in-frame clones and misses some; the assay was immunoSEQ multiplex PCR. The sample carries roughly 140,000 clones, approximately 73% recorded once. The sequencing sample was made of PBMCs. The source is a human donor in good health.

Only one count was recorded for this clone. The gene calls are TRBV30 and TRBJ2-1; TRBD2 agrees at 14 bases. Trimming cost V 5 bases and J 9 bases; bases outside gene matches: 6. From germline, CDR1 is GTSNPN and CDR2 SVGIG (reference sequence). The CDR3 is made up of 14 amino acids. CDR3 amino acids: CAWERLAGGREQFF. The CDR3 DNA reads as TGTGCCTGGGAGAGACTAGCGGGAGGGCGTGAGCAGTTCTTC.

The rearrangement uses TRBV6-1 and TRBJ1-1; D remains ambiguous. V lost 2 bases, J lost 12 bases, and 16 bases lay in between. Germline CDR1 and CDR2: MNHNS and SASEGT. CDR3 size: 13 residues. The chain's CDR3 is CASSERGVRYPFF. The CDR3 DNA is TGTGCCAGCAGTGAACGGGGAGTCAGGTATCCTTTCTTT.

This clone was counted between two and nine times. The rearrangement links TRBV6-5 to TRBJ2-3, with D uncertain. The CDR3 has 12 residues. Germline values: CDR1 MNHEY, CDR2 SVGAGI. V was trimmed by 5 bases and J by 2 bases, leaving 5 bases between them. Here the CDR3 reads CASSPSTDTQYF. Written as DNA, the CDR3 is TGTGCCAGCAGTCCCTCCACAGATACGCAGTATTTT.

A few counts support this clone. This sequence joins TRBV12-5 and TRBJ2-2; no firm D call. The germline V and J ends were trimmed by 0 bases and 4 bases, with 9 bases remaining between them. The CDR3 loop spans 15 amino acids. In germline, CDR1 is LGHNT, CDR2 FRNRAP. CDR3: CASGLVRGLTGELFF. The CDR3 DNA follows: TGTGCTAGTGGTTTGGTACGCGGTCTCACCGGGGAGCTGTTTTTT.

This clone came up a few times. The gene calls are TRBV11-2 and TRBJ2-1; D may be TRBD2 (5 bases). V shed 5 bases and J shed 3 bases, with 17 bases lying between them. The germline V gene encodes CDR1 SGHAT and CDR2 FQNNGV. The CDR3 length is 16 residues. The CDR3 reads CASSGISGVSYNEQFF. The DNA for the CDR3 is TGTGCCAGCAGCGGTATAAGCGGAGTAAGCTACAATGAGCAGTTCTTC. Using reference TRBV11-2 and TRBJ2-1 for the parts outside the CDR3, the full variable domain is EAGVAQSPRYKIIEKRQSVAFWCNPISGHATLYWYQQILGQGPKLLIQFQNNGVVDDSQLPKDRFSAERLKGVDSTLKIQPAKLEDSAVYLCASSGISGVSYNEQFFGPGTRLTVL.

The V gene is TRBV5-6, the J gene TRBJ1-2; D not resolved. In germline, CDR1 is SGHDT, CDR2 YYEEEE. Trimming took 0 bases from V and 4 from J, leaving 13 bases between them. The CDR3 is made up of 15 amino acids. CDR3 sequence: CASSLALVYSYGYTF. In DNA, the CDR3 is TGTGCCAGCAGCTTGGCTTTGGTCTACTCCTATGGCTACACCTTC.

V and J are TRBV7-9 and TRBJ1-4; 7 nucleotides match TRBD1. Germline V lookup: CDR1 SEHNR, CDR2 FQNEAQ (reference sequence). This CDR3 has 16 amino acids. Trimming cost V 5 bases and J 0 bases; bases outside gene matches: 6. CDR3 nucleotides: TGTGCCAGCAGCCACGGACAGGCGGCAACTAATGAAAAACTGTTTTTT. It specifies CASSHGQAATNEKLFF.

In its sample, this clone was seen once. The CDR3 nucleotides are TGCGCCAGCAGCCCCGGGTCCTCGCCGGAGTACGAGCAGTACTTC. Translation: CASSPGSSPEYEQYF. The chain is built from TRBV5-1 and TRBJ2-7; D uncertain. CDR3 length equals 15 residues. Per germline, CDR1 SGHRS and CDR2 YFSETQ. Trimming took off 4 bases at V and 4 bases at J, with 18 bases between the two ends. Supplemented by reference TRBV5-1 and TRBJ2-7, the full variable domain reads KAGVTQTPRYLIKTRGQQVTLSCSPISGHRSVSWYQQTPGQGLQFLFEYFSETQRNKGNFPGRFSGRQFSNSRSEMNVSTLELGDSALYLCASSPGSSPEYEQYFGPGTRLTVT.

The chain uses TRBV5-1 and TRBJ2-2, with 8 nucleotides matching TRBD2. Trimming at V came to 5 bases and at J to 2 bases, leaving 8 bases not matched to a gene. CDR1 is SGHRS and CDR2 is YFSETQ in the germline V gene. The CDR3 consists of 16 residues. CDR3 region: CASRPTSGPNTGELFF. The CDR3, as DNA: TGCGCCAGCAGGCCAACTAGCGGCCCAAACACCGGGGAGCTGTTTTTT. The full variable domain, in which reference TRBV5-1 and TRBJ2-2 provide the parts outside the CDR3, is KAGVTQTPRYLIKTRGQQVTLSCSPISGHRSVSWYQQTPGQGLQFLFEYFSETQRNKGNFPGRFSGRQFSNSRSEMNVSTLELGDSALYLCASRPTSGPNTGELFFGEGSRLTVL.

V gene TRBV4-1 combines with J gene TRBJ1-6; D is perhaps TRBD1 (5 bases). In germline, CDR1 is MGHRA, CDR2 YSYEKL. The CDR3 has 15 amino acids. The V gene lost 3 bases and the J gene lost 6 bases, with 12 bases spanning the gap. The CDR3 loop is CASSHPGFGNSPLHF. The CDR3 nucleotides read TGCGCCAGCAGCCACCCAGGGTTCGGTAATTCACCCCTCCACTTT.

This rearrangement joins TRBV5-4 to TRBJ2-3, with 10 positions matching TRBD2. The germline gives CDR1 SGHNT, CDR2 YYREEE (reference sequence). V gave up 4 bases and J gave up 1 base; unmatched junction bases: 0. CDR3 size: 14 residues. CDR3 amino acids: CASSGLAGTDTQYF. CDR3 bases: TGTGCCAGCAGCGGACTAGCGGGCACAGATACGCAGTATTTT. Complete variable domain (other parts from reference TRBV5-4 and TRBJ2-3): ETGVTQSPTHLIKTRGQQVTLRCSSQSGHNTVSWYQQALGQGPQFIFQYYREEENGRGNFPPRFSGLQFPNYSSELNVNALELDDSALYLCASSGLAGTDTQYFGPGTRLTVL.

This clone was seen once. The J gene is TRBJ2-7, the V gene TRBV9, with a possible D match to TRBD1 (6 bases). The CDR3 runs 14 residues. V was pared by 2 bases and J by 3 bases, with 12 bases between. Germline CDR1 reads SGDLS; CDR2 reads YYNGEE. The CDR3 reads CASSVDRWGYEQYF. Here the CDR3 DNA reads TGTGCCAGCAGCGTCGACAGGTGGGGCTACGAGCAGTACTTC.

This chain links TRBV9 with TRBJ1-5; 8 positions match TRBD1. The trim removed 2 bases at V and 7 bases at J, leaving 11 bases unmatched. Looked up from germline, CDR1 is SGDLS and CDR2 is YYNGEE. CDR3 size: 16 residues. CDR3 DNA: TGTGCCAGCAGCGTTCGACAGGGGCCCCGGGGGCAGCCCCAGCATTTT. This gives the protein CASSVRQGPRGQPQHF.

This chain connects TRBV25-1 to TRBJ2-1; D not resolved. The V end was cut by 1 base, the J end by 5 bases, with 12 bases between. CDR3 length equals 15 residues. Germline CDR1 reads MGHDK; CDR2 reads SYGVNS. For the CDR3, the DNA is TGTGCCAGCAGTGAATTATATGAGGAGAACAATGAGCAGTTCTTC. It specifies CASSELYEENNEQFF.

This clone was recorded a few times. The chain uses TRBV27 and TRBJ2-7; D is undetermined. Trimming left V 3 bases short and J 0 bases short, with 9 bases between. The CDR3 spans 14 residues. Germline values: CDR1 MNHEY, CDR2 SMNVEV (reference sequence). CDR3 sequence reads: CASSFGLSSYEQYF. The CDR3 DNA reads as TGTGCCAGCAGTTTTGGGCTGAGCTCCTACGAGCAGTACTTC.

This clone was counted only a few times. The V gene is TRBV9, the J gene TRBJ1-4; no firm D call. The CDR3 is 14 residues long. CDR1 SGDLS and CDR2 YYNGEE come from the germline V gene. Trimming stripped 0 bases from V and 5 bases from J, with 8 bases between. The CDR3 DNA is TGTGCCAGCAGCGTAGGTCAGGCAAATGAAAAACTGTTTTTT. Translating gives CASSVGQANEKLFF.

The J gene is TRBJ2-1, the V gene TRBV6-5, with TRBD1 matching 9 bases. The CDR3 is made up of 14 amino acids. V lost 8 bases and J lost 7; bases outside the gene matches: 9. The germline gives CDR1 MNHEY, CDR2 SVGAGI. This chain's CDR3 is CASGWGTGLNEQFF. CDR3 nucleotide sequence: TGTGCCAGCGGTTGGGGGACAGGGCTGAATGAGCAGTTCTTC.

This clone was seen a few times. The chain links TRBV27 to TRBJ2-1; D gene uncertain. Germline values: CDR1 MNHEY, CDR2 SMNVEV (reference sequence). Between the trimmed V and J ends, which lost 4 bases and 8 bases, there was a span of 15 bases. This CDR3 is built from 14 residues. CDR3 sequence: CASSYSQKNHEQFF. The CDR3 DNA reads TGTGCCAGCAGTTATTCCCAGAAAAACCATGAGCAGTTCTTC.

The chain employs TRBV6-1 and TRBJ1-3; the D gene is possibly TRBD1 (6 bases). This CDR3 spans 13 amino acids. Germline-derived CDR1 and CDR2 are MNHNS and SASEGT. V shed 4 bases and J shed 2 bases, with 6 bases lying between them. CDR3 DNA sequence: TGTGCCAGCAGTGGGACAGCTGGAAACACCATATATTTT. Protein product: CASSGTAGNTIYF.

In its sample, this clone was seen once. This chain connects TRBV6-6 to TRBJ2-3; TRBD1 aligns across 10 bases. V lost 6 bases to trimming and J lost 5 bases; unmatched junction nucleotides: 5. This CDR3 region has 14 residues. Looked up from germline, CDR1 is MNHNY and CDR2 is SVGAGI (reference sequence). This CDR3 reads CASSQGQGGDTQYF. DNA for the CDR3: TGTGCCAGCAGCCAAGGACAGGGGGGAGATACGCAGTATTTT.

V and J are TRBV13 and TRBJ2-7; 8 bases are shared with TRBD2. V trimming: 5 bases; J trimming: 3 bases; junction bases outside the gene matches: 3. The CDR3 is 13 amino acids. Germline lookup yields CDR1 PRHDT and CDR2 FYEKMQ (reference sequence). In nucleotides, the CDR3 is TGTGCCAGCAGCAGGGGACTAGTCTACGAGCAGTACTTC. Translation gives CASSRGLVYEQYF.

The chain couples TRBV28 to TRBJ1-1, with 8 nucleotides matching TRBD1. CDR3 length equals 16 residues. V lost 1 base to trimming and J lost 4 bases; unmatched junction nucleotides: 8. The germline CDR1 and CDR2 sequences are MDHEN and SYDVKM. The CDR3 region is CASSLFRQGAFTEAFF. The CDR3 bases are TGTGCCAGCAGTTTATTCCGTCAGGGGGCCTTCACTGAAGCTTTCTTT.

In the case of this clone: The same CDR3 also results from other DNA sequences found in this sample. The chain couples TRBV6-5 to TRBJ2-3, with D possibly being TRBD2 (5 bases). Germline V lookup: CDR1 MNHEY, CDR2 SVGAGI. The length of the CDR3 is 14 residues. Trimming took 8 bases from V and 2 from J, leaving 14 bases between them. For the CDR3, the DNA is TGTGCCAGCGGAAGGCGGGCGGACACAGATACGCAGTATTTT. Amino acid sequence: CASGRRADTDTQYF.

The table lists this clone with a count of one. The chain links TRBV5-4 to TRBJ2-3, with 8 bases fitting TRBD2. Per the germline V gene, CDR1 is SGHNT and CDR2 is YYREEE (reference sequence). V lost 5 bases to trimming and J lost 2 bases; unmatched junction nucleotides: 4. This CDR3 spans 14 amino acids. The CDR3 spells CASRVSGATDTQYF. DNA of the CDR3: TGTGCCAGCAGGGTTAGCGGGGCCACAGATACGCAGTATTTT.